The text below deals with one T cell receptor beta chain. Its target is not known. This sample stems from a study of T cells in narcolepsy. Turning to the study itself: Patients with NT1 or NT2 and healthy control donors were enrolled. Study results and caveats: Some memory CD4+ repertoires had no autoreactive clone sequences. Same-patient CSF and blood CD4+ T cell clonotypes included HCRT-specific and TRIB2-specific autoreactive ones.

The CDR3 spans 15 residues. Germline V gene data show CDR1 as SNHLY and CDR2 as FYNNEI. V dropped 2 bases and J dropped 0 bases, with 11 bases sitting between them. Repertoires were generated with immunoSEQ multiplex PCR, while TCRdb's copy carries only in-frame clones and drops some. The table records some 34,000 clones, roughly 77% of them present only once. Sequenced input: memory (CD45RA-) CD4+ T cells from blood. The chain employs TRBV2 and TRBJ2-7; D is possibly TRBD1 (6 bases). The source of this sequence is a human donor in good health. DNA of the CDR3: TGTGCCAGCAGTGAACGTTCGACAGGCTCCTACGAGCAGTACTTC. Translating gives CASSERSTGSYEQYF.